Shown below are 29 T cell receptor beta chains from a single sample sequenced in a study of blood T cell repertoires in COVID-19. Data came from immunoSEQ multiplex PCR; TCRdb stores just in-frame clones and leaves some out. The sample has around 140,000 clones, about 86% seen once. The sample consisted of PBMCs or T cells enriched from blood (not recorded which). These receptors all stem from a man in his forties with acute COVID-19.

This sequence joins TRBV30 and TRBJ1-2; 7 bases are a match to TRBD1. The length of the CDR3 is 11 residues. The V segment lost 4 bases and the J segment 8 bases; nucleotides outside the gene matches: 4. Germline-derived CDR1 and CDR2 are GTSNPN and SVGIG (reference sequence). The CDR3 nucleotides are TGTGCCTGGACAGGGGGGCGAGGCTACACCTTC. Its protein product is CAWTGGRGYTF.

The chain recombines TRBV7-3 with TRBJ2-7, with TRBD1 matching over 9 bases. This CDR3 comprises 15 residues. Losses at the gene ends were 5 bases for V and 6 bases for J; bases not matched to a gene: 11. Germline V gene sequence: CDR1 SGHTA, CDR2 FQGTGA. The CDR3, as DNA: TGTGCCAGCAGCCCCCTCCGGGACAGGGATTGCGAGCAGTACTTC. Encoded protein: CASSPLRDRDCEQYF.

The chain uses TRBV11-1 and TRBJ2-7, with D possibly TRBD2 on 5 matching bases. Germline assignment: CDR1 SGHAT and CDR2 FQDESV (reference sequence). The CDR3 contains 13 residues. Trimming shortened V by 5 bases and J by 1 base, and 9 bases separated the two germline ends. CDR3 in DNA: TGTGCCAGCAGCCCGAGGACTTCCTACGAGCAGTACTTC. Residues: CASSPRTSYEQYF.

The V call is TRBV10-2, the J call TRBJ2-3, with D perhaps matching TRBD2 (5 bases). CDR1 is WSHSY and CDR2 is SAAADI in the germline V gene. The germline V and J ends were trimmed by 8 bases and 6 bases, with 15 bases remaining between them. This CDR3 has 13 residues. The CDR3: CASGPSRLDTQYF. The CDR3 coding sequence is TGCGCCAGCGGACCTAGCCGCTTGGATACGCAGTATTTT.

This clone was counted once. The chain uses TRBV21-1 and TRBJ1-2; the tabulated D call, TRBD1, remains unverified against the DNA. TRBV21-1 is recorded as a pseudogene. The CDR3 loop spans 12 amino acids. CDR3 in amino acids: CASSKERGGYTF. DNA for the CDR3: TGTGCCAGCAGCAAGGAAAGGGGTGGCTACACCTTC.

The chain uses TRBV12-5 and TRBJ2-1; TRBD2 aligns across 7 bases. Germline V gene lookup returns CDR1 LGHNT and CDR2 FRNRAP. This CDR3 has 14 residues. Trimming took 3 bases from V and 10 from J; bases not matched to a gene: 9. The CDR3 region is CASGFGLEAGEQFF. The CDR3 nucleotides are TGTGCTAGTGGTTTCGGACTAGAGGCGGGCGAGCAGTTCTTC.

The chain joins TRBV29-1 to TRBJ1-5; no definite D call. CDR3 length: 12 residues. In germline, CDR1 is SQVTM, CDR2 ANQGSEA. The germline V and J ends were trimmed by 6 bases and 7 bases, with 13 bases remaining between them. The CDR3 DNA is TGCAGCGTAAACAAAGTCCCCCAGCCCCAGCATTTT. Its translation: CSVNKVPQPQHF.

CDR3 loop: CASSLDRPGQGYTF. The CDR3 DNA follows: TGTGCCAGCAGCTTAGACCGGCCAGGTCAAGGCTACACCTTC. The chain carries TRBV7-2 and TRBJ1-2; D is ambiguous. This CDR3 has 14 amino acids. Looked up from germline, CDR1 is SGHTA and CDR2 is FQGNSA. Trimming removed 1 base at V and 8 bases at J, with 14 bases between.

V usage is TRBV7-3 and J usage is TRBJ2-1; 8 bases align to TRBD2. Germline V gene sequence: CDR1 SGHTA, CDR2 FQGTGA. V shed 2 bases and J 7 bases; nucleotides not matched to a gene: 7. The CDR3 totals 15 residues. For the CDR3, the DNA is TGTGCCAGCAGCTTAGAAGCGGGAGCGATAAATGAGCAGTTCTTC. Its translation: CASSLEAGAINEQFF.

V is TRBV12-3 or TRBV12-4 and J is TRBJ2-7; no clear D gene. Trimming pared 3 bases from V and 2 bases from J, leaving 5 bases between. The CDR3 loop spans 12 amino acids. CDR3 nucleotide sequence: TGTGCCAGCAGTTTTGGGCCCTACGAGCAGTACTTC. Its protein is CASSFGPYEQYF.

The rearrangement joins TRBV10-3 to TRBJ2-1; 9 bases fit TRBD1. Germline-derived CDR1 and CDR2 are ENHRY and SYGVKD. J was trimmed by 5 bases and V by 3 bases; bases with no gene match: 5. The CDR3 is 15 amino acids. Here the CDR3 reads CAISDGTGYHNEQFF. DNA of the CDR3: TGTGCCATCAGTGACGGGACAGGGTATCACAATGAGCAGTTCTTC.

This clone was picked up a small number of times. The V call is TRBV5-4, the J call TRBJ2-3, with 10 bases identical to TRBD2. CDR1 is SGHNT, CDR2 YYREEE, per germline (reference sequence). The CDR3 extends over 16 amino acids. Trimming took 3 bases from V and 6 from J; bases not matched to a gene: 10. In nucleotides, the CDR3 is TGTGCCAGCAGCTCCCGTAAGCGGGAGGGGATGGATACGCAGTATTTT. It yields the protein CASSSRKREGMDTQYF.

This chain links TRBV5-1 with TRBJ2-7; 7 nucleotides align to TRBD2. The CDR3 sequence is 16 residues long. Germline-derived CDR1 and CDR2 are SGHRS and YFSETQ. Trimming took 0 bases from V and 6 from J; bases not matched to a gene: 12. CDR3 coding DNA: TGCGCCAGCAGCTTGGCCTCTTTCCTAGGGAGGGCCGAGCAGTACTTC. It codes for CASSLASFLGRAEQYF.

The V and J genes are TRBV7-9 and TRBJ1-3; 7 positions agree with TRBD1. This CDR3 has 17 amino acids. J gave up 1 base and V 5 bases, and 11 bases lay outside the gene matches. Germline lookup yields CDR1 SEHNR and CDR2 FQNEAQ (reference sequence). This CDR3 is CASSHRQGVVSGNTIYF. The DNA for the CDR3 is TGTGCCAGCAGCCATCGACAGGGAGTAGTATCTGGAAACACCATATATTTT. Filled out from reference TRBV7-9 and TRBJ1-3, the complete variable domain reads DTGVSQNPRHKITKRGQNVTFRCDPISEHNRLYWYRQTLGQGPEFLTYFQNEAQLEKSRLLSDRFSAERPKGSFSTLEIQRTEQGDSAMYLCASSHRQGVVSGNTIYFGEGSWLTVV.

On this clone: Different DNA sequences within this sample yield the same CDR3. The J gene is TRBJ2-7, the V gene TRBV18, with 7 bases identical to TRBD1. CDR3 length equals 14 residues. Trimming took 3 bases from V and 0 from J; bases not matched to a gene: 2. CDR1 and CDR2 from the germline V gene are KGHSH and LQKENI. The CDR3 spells CASSPRDSSYEQYF. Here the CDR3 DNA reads TGTGCCAGCTCACCCCGGGACAGCTCCTACGAGCAGTACTTC.

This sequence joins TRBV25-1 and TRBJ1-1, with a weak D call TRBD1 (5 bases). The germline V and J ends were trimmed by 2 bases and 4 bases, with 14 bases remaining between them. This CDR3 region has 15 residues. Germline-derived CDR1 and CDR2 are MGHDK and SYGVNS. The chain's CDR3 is CASSEPRGAGTEAFF. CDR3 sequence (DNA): TGTGCCAGCAGTGAACCCCGCGGGGCTGGCACTGAAGCTTTCTTT.

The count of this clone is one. For the CDR3, the DNA is TGTGCCAGCAGCTTAGGACAGGAGGGGCAGCCCCAGCATTTT. This codes for CASSLGQEGQPQHF. This chain connects TRBV5-6 to TRBJ1-5; TRBD1 matches at 7 bases. CDR3 size: 14 residues. CDR1 and CDR2 (germline): SGHDT, YYEEEE. V was pared by 2 bases and J by 7 bases, with 6 bases of the junction left unmatched.

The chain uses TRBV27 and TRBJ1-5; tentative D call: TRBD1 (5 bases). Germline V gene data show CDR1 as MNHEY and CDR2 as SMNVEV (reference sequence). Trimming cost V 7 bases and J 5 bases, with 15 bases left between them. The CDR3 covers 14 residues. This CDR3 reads CASTTRRGDQPQHF. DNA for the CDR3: TGTGCCAGCACCACCCGGAGGGGTGATCAGCCCCAGCATTTT.

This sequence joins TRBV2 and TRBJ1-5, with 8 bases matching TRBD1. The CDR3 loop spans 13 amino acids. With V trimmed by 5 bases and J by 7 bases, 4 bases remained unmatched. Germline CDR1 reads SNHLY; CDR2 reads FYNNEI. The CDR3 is CASSPGGGQPQHF. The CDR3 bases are TGTGCCAGCAGTCCAGGGGGCGGCCAGCCCCAGCATTTT.

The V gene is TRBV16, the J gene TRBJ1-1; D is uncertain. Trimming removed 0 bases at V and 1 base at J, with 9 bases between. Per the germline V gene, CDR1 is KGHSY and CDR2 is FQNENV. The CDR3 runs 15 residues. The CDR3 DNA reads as TGTGCCAGCAGCCAATCGTTACGGGAGAACACTGAAGCTTTCTTT. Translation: CASSQSLRENTEAFF.

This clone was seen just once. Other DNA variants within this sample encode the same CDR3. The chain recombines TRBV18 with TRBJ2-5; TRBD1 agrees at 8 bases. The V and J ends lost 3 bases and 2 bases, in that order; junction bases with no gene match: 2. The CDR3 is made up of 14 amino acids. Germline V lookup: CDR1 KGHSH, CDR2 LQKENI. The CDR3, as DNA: TGTGCCAGCTCACCCGGGACAGGACAAGAGACCCAGTACTTC. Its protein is CASSPGTGQETQYF.

The CDR3 DNA sequence: TGTGCCAGCAGCCACGGGGCAGGGGATTACTATGGCTACACCTTC. This sequence encodes CASSHGAGDYYGYTF. V is TRBV3-1 (or the pseudogene TRBV3-2) and J is TRBJ1-2, with a possible D match to TRBD1 (6 bases). Germline CDR1 reads LGHDT; CDR2 reads YNNKEL (reference sequence). V lost 3 bases, J lost 3 bases, and 14 bases lay in between. CDR3 length: 15 amino acids.

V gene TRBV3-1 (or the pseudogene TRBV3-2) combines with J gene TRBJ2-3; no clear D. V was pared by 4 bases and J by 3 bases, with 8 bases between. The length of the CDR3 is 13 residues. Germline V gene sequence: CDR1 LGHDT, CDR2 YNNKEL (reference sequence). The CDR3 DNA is TGTGCCAGCAGCCCTCACGGGACAGATACGCAGTATTTT. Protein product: CASSPHGTDTQYF.

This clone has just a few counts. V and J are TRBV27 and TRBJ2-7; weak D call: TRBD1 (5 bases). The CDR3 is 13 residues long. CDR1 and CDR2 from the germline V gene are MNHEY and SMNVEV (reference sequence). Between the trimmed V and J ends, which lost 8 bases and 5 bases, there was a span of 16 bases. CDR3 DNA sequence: TGTGCCAGCCGCCAGGGAAACTTGGACGAGCAGTACTTC. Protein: CASRQGNLDEQYF.

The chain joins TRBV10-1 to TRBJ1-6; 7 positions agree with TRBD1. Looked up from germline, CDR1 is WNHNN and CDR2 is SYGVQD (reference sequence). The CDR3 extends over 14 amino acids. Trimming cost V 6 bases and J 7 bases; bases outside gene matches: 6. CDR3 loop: CASRAGTVNSPLHF. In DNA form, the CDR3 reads TGCGCCAGCAGGGCCGGGACAGTCAATTCACCCCTCCACTTT.

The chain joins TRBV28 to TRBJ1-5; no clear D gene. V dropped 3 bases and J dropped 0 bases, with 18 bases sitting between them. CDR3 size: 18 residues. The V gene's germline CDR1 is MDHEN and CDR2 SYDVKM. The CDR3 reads CASSLAGLSEFSNQPQHF. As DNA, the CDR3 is TGTGCCAGCAGTTTGGCGGGCCTTAGTGAATTTAGCAATCAGCCCCAGCATTTT.

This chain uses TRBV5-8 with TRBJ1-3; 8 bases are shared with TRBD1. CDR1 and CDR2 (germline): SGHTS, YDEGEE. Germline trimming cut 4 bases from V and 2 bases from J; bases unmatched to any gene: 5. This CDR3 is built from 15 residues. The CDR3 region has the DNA TGTGCCAGCAGCCTGGGACAGGTTGCTGGAAACACCATATATTTT. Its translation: CASSLGQVAGNTIYF.

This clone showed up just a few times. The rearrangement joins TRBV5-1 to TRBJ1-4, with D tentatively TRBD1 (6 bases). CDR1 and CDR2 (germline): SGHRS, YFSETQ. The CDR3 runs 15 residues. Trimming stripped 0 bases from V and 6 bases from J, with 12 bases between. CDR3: CASSLGGGMDEKLFF. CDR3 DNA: TGCGCCAGCAGCTTGGGTGGGGGCATGGATGAAAAACTGTTTTTT.

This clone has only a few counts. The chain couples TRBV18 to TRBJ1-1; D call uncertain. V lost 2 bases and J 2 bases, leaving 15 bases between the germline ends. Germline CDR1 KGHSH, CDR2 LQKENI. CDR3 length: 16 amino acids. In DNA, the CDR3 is TGTGCCAGCTCACCAACCACCCAGGTCCCTAACACTGAAGCTTTCTTT. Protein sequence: CASSPTTQVPNTEAFF. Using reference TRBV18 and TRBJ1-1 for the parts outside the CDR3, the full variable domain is NAGVMQNPRHLVRRRGQEARLRCSPMKGHSHVYWYRQLPEEGLKFMVYLQKENIIDESGMPKERFSAEFPKEGPSILRIQQVVRGDSAAYFCASSPTTQVPNTEAFFGQGTRLTVV.